The clone carrying this T cell receptor (beta chain) was counted only a few times. Its antigen is unidentified. Between the trimmed V and J ends, which lost 0 bases and 2 bases, there was a span of 14 bases. CDR1 and CDR2 (germline): SGHVS, FNYEAQ. This CDR3 has 16 residues. The entry originates in a study of identical twins. Study findings and constraints: Zero-insertion results could be subject to partial confounding by invariant MAIT and iNKT cells.

Healthy Caucasian donors formed the entire cohort. A universal primer site was incorporated via template switching, and the cDNA contained unique molecular identifiers. TCRdb ran MiXCR on the 5' RACE reads and lists one entry per CDR3 protein. This sample has fewer than 800,000 distinct CDR3 sequences; less than 9% occur once, and the top ten carry around 1.6%. This sample was also put to use in a study of yellow fever vaccine responses in identical twins.

The chain recombines TRBV7-6 with TRBJ2-7, with D possibly being TRBD1 or TRBD2 (5 bases each). This receptor was obtained from a woman aged 18 to 35 in good health. Sequencing was carried out using PBMCs. The CDR3 nucleotides read TGTGCCAGCAGCTTAGCGGGGGAGATTTATCCCTACGAGCAGTACTTC. This translates into CASSLAGEIYPYEQYF. Complete variable domain (other parts from reference TRBV7-6 and TRBJ2-7): GAGVSQSPRYKVTKRGQDVALRCDPISGHVSLYWYRQALGQGPEFLTYFNYEAQQDKSGLPNDRFSAERPEGSISTLTIQRTEQRDSAMYRCASSLAGEIYPYEQYFGPGTRLTVT.